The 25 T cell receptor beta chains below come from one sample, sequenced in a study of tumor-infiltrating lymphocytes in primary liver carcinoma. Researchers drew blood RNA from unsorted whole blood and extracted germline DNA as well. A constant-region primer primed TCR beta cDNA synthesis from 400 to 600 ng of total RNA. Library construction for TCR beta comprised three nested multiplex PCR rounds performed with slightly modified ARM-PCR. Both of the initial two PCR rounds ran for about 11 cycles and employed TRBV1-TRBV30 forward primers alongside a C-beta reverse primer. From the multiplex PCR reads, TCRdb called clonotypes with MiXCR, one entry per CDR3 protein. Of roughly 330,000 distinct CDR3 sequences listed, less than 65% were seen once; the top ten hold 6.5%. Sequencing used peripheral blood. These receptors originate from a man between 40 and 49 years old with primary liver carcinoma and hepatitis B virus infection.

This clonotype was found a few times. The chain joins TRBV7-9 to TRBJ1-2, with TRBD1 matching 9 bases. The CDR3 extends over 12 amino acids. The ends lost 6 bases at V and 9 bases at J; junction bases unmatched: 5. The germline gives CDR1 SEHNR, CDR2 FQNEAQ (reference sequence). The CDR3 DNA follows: TGTGCCAGCAGTCTAGGACAGGGGAGCTACACCTTC. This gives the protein CASSLGQGSYTF.

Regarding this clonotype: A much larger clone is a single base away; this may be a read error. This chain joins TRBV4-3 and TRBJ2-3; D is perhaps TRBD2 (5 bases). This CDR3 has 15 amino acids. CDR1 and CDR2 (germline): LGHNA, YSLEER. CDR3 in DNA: TGCGCCAGCGGCCAAGGACGGGAAAGCACAGATACGCAGTATTTT. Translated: CASGQGRESTDTQYF.

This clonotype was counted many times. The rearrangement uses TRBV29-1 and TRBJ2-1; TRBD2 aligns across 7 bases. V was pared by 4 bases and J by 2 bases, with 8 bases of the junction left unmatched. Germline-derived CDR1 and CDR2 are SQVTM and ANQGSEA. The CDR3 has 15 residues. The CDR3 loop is CSVVYGGGAYNEQFF. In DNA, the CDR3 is TGCAGCGTTGTCTATGGCGGGGGAGCCTACAATGAGCAGTTCTTC.

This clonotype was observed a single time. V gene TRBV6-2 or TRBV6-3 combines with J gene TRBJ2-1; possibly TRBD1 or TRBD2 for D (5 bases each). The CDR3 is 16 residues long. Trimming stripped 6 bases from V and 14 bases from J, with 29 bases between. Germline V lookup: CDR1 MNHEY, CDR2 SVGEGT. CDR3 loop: CASRNNIGTRINIEFF. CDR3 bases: TGTGCCAGCAGGAATAATATTGGGACCAGGATCAACATTGAGTTCTTC.

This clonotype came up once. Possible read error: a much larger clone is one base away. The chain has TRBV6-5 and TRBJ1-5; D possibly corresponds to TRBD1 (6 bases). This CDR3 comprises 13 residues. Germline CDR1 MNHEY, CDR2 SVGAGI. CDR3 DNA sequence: TGTGCCAGCAGCACAGGGTACAATCAGCCCCATCATTTT. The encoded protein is CASSTGYNQPHHF.

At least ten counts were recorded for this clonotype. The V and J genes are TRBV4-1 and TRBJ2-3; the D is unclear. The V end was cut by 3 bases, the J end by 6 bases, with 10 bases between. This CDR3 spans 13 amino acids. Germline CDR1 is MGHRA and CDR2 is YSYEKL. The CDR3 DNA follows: TGCGCCAGCAGCCATGCTAGAGGCGATACGCAGTATTTT. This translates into CASSHARGDTQYF.

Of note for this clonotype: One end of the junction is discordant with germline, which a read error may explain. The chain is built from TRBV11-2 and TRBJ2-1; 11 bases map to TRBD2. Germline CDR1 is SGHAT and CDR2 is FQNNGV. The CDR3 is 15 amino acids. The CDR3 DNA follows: TGTGCCAGCAGCCCTAGATATGGGACTAGCGGTGAGGAGTTCTTC. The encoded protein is CASSPRYGTSGEEFF.

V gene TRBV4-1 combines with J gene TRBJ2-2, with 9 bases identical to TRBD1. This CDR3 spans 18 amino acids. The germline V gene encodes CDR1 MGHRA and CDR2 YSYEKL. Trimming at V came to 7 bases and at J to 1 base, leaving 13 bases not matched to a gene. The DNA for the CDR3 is TGCGCCAGCATCCACTTGATTCCGGGACAGGGGAACACCGGGGAGCTGTTTTTT. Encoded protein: CASIHLIPGQGNTGELFF.

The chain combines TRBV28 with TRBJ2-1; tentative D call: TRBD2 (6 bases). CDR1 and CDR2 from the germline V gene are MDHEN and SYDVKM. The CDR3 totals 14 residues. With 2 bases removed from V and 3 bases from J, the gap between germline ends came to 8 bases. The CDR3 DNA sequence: TGTGCCAGCAGTTTAACGGGAGTCTACAATGAGCAGTTCTTC. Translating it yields CASSLTGVYNEQFF.

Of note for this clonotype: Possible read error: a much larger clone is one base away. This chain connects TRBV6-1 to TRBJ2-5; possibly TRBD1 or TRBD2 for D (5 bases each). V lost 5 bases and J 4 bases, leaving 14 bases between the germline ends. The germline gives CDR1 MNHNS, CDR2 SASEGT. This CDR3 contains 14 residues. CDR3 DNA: TGTGCCAGCAGTCTAGGGACCCCGGCAGAGACCCAGTACTTC. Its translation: CASSLGTPAETQYF.

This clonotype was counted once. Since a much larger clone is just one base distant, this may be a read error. In DNA form, the CDR3 reads TGTGCCAGCAGCCTTTTAAACATACAAGAGACCCAGTACTTC. It specifies CASSLLNIQETQYF. The V call is TRBV12-3 or TRBV12-4, the J call TRBJ2-5; D call uncertain. Trimming left V 6 bases short and J 2 bases short, with 13 bases between. This CDR3 has 14 amino acids.

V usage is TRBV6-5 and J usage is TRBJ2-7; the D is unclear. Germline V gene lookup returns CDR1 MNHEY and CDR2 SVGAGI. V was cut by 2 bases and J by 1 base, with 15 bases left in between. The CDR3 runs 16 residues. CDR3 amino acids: CASSYPRCGRSYEQYF. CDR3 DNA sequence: TGTGCCAGCAGTTACCCCAGGTGTGGTAGGTCCTACGAGCAGTACTTC.

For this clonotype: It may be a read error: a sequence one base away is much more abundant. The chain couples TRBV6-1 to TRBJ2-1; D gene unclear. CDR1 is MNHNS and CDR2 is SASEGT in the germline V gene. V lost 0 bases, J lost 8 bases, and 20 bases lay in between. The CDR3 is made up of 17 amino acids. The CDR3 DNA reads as TGTGCCAGCAGTGAAGCGTCAGGCGTCGAGTCGGTCTATGAGCAGTTCTTC. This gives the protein CASSEASGVESVYEQFF.

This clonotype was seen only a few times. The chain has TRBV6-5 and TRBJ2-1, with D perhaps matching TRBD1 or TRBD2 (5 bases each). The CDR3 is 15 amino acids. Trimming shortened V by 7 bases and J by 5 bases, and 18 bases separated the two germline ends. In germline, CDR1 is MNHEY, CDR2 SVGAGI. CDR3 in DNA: TGTGCCAGCATTCGTCGATGGGACGGAAACAATGAGCAGTTCTTC. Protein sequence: CASIRRWDGNNEQFF.

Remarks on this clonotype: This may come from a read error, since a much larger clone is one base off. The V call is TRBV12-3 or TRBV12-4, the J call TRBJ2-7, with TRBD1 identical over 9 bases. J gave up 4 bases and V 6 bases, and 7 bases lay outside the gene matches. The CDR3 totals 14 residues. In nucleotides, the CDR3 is TGTGCCAGCAGGGGGACAGGGAAAGAATACGAGCAGTACTTC. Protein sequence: CASRGTGKEYEQYF.

The CDR3 protein is CASGRASSYVQYF. In nucleotides, the CDR3 is TGTGCCAGCGGGAGGGCAAGCTCCTATGTGCAGTACTTC. This sequence joins TRBV6-5 and TRBJ2-7; 7 bases fit TRBD2. Germline assignment: CDR1 MNHEY and CDR2 SVGAGI. V trimming: 8 bases; J trimming: 9 bases; junction bases outside the gene matches: 13. This CDR3 comprises 13 residues.

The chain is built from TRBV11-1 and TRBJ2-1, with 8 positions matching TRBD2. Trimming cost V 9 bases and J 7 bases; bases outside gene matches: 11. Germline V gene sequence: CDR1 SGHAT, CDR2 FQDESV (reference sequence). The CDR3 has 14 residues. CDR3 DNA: TGTGCCAGTAGAGCCTGGACTAGCCTAAATGAGCAGTTCTTC. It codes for CASRAWTSLNEQFF.

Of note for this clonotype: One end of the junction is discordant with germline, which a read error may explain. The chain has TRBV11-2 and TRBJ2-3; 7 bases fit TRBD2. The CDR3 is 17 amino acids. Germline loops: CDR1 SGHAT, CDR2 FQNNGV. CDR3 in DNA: TGTGCCAGCAGCTTAGGTCTATCGGGAGGTTCCACAGATACGCATTATTTT. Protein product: CASSLGLSGGSTDTHYF.

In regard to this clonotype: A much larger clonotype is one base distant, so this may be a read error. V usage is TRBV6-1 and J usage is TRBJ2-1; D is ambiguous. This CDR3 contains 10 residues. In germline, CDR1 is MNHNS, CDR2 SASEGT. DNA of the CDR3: TGTGCCAGCGGCTACAATGGGCAGTTCTTC. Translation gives CASGYNGQFF.

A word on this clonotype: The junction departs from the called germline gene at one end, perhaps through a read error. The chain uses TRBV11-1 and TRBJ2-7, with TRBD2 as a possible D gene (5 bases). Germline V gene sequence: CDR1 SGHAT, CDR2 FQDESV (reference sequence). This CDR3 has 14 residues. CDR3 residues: CVSSTRASPYEQYF. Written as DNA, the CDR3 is TGTGTCAGCAGCACTAGGGCCTCCCCCTACGAGCAGTACTTC.

The CDR3 DNA sequence: TGTGCCACCAGTGCCCAGGGGGCAGATACGCAGTATTTT. It yields the protein CATSAQGADTQYF. This chain joins TRBV24-1 and TRBJ2-3; TRBD1 aligns across 7 bases. The junction had 2 bases not matched to a gene; V was cut back by 5 bases and J by 4 bases. Germline CDR1 and CDR2: KGHDR and SFDVKD. The CDR3 is 13 residues long.

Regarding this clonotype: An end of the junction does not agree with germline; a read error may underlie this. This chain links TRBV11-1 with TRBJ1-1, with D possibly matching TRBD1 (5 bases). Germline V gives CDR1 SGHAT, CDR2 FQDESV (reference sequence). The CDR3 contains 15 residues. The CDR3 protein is CASTSRWGAWTEAYF. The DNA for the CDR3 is TGTGCTAGCACCTCACGGTGGGGCGCGTGGACTGAAGCTTACTTT.

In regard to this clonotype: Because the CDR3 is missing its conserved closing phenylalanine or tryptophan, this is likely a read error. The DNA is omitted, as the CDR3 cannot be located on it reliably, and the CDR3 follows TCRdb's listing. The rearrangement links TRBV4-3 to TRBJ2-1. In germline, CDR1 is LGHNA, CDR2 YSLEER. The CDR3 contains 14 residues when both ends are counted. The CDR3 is CASSQDFSRNERLL.

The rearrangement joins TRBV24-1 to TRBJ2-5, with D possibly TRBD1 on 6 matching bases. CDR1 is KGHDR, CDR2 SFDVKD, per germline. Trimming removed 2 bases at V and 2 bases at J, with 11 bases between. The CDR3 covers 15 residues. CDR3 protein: CATSDSGTIQETQYF. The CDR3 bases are TGTGCCACCAGTGATTCCGGGACAATTCAAGAGACCCAGTACTTC.

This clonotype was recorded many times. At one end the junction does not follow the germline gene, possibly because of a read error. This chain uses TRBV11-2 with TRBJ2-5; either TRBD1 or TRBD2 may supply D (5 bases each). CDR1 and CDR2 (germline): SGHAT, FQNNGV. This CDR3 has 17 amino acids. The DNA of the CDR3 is TGTGCCAGCAGAACCTTCCGGGGCGGGTCATACCAAGGGACCCAGTACTTC. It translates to CASRTFRGGSYQGTQYF.